This entry concerns a single T cell receptor beta chain. Its matching antigen is unknown. Researchers ran the PCR with 60 Vbeta and 13 Jbeta primers. Here immunoSEQ multiplex PCR was the method, and the copy in TCRdb shows in-frame clones only, minus some. This table holds 100,000 or so clones, approximately 12% found once. This sample is drawn from a study of cytomegalovirus exposure and HLA in healthy donors. Study-level points and caveats: The authors confirmed in vitro that a few CMV-associated chains were specific for CMV antigens. TCR beta V segments were, for the most part, productive about 87% or about 30% of the time in an earlier analysis.

The sequenced sample was PBMCs. This TCR was sampled from a man in his forties in good health and CMV-seropositive.

The CDR3 DNA is TGTGCCAGCACCAGACTACTAGGGGCGGGGAATGAGCAGTTCTTC. It yields the protein CASTRLLGAGNEQFF. The V and J genes are TRBV6-6 and TRBJ2-1; TRBD2 is a possible D gene (6 bases). V was cut by 7 bases and J by 7 bases, with 20 bases left in between. Germline V gene data show CDR1 as MNHNY and CDR2 as SVGAGI (reference sequence). The CDR3 is 15 amino acids.